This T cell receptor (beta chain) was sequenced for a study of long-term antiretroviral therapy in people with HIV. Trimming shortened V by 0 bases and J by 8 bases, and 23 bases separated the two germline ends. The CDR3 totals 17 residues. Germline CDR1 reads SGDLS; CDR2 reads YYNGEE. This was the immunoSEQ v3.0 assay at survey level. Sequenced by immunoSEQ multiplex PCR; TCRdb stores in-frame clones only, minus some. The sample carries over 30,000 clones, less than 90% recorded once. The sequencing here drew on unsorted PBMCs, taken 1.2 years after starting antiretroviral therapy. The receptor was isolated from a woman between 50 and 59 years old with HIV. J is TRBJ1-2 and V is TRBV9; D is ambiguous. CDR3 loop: CASSVDPIGTRSTGYTF. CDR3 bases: TGTGCCAGCAGCGTAGACCCCATCGGTACGAGGTCTACAGGCTACACCTTC.